This T cell receptor (beta chain) is from a study of CD8+CD57+ T cells in acquired aplastic anemia. Study in general: Sorting CD4+ and CD8+ cells gave DNA averaging roughly 3.2 ug.

Concerning this clonotype: Its specificity is unknown.

The V gene end was trimmed by 2 bases and the J gene end by 4 bases; junction bases not matched to a gene: 6. Looked up from germline, CDR1 is SGHTA and CDR2 is FQGNSA. This CDR3 is built from 15 residues. Study-wide results and caveats: Patients and controls shared 25 to 35 CD8+ CDR3 sequences, which appeared highly expressed in patients and within their immunodominant clones. Patients did not significantly differ from controls in CD8+ Simpson's diversity.

Patients included in sequencing had previously demonstrated CD8+CD57+ cell expansion by flow cytometry. Patients were treatment-naive when blood was sampled. The template used for profiling TCR beta VDJ and CDR3 was genomic DNA. TCRdb reprocessed the reads with MiXCR, giving one entry per CDR3 protein. This table holds some 200,000 distinct CDR3 sequences, roughly 60% found once. The receptor was derived from a human donor with aplastic anemia. The chain links TRBV7-2 to TRBJ2-5; 8 nucleotides agree with TRBD1. Sequencing was performed on sorted CD4+, CD8+, or CD8+CD57+ T cells (not recorded which) from PBMCs. This CDR3 reads CASSLWSGGSETQYF. CDR3 DNA: TGTGCCAGCAGCTTATGGTCAGGGGGCTCAGAGACCCAGTACTTC.